Listed here is a single T cell receptor beta chain. The CDR3 is 15 amino acids. V shed 5 bases, J shed 1 base, and the junction held 6 bases outside the gene matches. Germline V gene data show CDR1 as SEHNR and CDR2 as FQNEAQ (reference sequence). The data originate from a study of blood T cell repertoires in COVID-19. Study at large: Samples came from the United States, Italy and Spain, spanning acute and convalescent COVID-19. PBMCs, B-cell-depleted T cells, or T cells were the source of the cDNA or gDNA that made up the material.

It was during active infection that Seattle patients were enrolled and then longitudinally followed. In the original analysis: Reference gene primer amplification yielded estimated nucleated cell counts. The protocol was immunoSEQ multiplex PCR, while the TCRdb copy is restricted to in-frame clones and leaves out a portion. The DNA gave D and trimming, while V, J and clone size come from that table. The sample shows a few hundred thousand clones, about nine tenths of them seen only once. The sequence was obtained from a person aged 18 to 30 with COVID-19, enrolled during active disease. V usage is TRBV7-9 and J usage is TRBJ2-3; 7 bases fit TRBD1. Sequences were obtained from peripheral blood. CDR3 region: CASSREGQRTDTQYF. Here the CDR3 DNA reads TGTGCCAGCAGCCGTGAGGGACAGCGCACAGATACGCAGTATTTT.